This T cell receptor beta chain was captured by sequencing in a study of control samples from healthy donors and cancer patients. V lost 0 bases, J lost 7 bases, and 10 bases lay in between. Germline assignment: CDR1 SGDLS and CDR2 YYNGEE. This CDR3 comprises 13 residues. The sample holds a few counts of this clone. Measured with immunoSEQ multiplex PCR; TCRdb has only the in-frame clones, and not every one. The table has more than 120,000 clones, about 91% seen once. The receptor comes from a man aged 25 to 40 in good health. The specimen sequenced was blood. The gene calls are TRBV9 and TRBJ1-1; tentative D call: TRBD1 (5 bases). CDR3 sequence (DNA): TGTGCCAGCAGCGTAGTAGTGCAGGGTGAAGCTTTCTTT. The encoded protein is CASSVVVQGEAFF.